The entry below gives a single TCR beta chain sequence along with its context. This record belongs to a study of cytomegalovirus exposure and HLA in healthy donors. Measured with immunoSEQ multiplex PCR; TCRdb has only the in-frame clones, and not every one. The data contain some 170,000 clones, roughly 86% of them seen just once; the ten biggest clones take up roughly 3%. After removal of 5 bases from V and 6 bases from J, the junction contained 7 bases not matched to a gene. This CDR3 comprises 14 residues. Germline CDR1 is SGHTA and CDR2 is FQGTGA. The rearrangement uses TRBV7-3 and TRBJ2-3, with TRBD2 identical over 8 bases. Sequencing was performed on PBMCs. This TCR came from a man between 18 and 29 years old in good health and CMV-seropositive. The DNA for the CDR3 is TGTGCCAGCAGCCCTTTAGCGGGGTCGGATACGCAGTATTTT. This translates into CASSPLAGSDTQYF.